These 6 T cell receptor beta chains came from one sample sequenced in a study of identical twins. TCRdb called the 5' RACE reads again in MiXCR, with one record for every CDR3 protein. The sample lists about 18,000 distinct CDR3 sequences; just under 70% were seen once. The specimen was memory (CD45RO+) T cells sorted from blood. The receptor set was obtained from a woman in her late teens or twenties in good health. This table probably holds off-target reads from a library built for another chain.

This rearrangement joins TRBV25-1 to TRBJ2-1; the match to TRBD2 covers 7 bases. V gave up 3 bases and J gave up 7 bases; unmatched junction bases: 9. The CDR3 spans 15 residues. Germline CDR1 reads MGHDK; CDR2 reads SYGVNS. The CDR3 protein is CASSERGRIGNEQFF. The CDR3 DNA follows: TGTGCCAGCAGTGAGCGGGGGAGGATCGGTAATGAGCAGTTCTTC.

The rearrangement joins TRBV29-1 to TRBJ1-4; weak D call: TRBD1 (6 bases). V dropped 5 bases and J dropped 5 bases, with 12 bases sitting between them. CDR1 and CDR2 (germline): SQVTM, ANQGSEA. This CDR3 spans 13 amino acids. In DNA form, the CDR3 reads TGCAGCGTTCCTGGACAGCCAAATGAAAAACTGTTTTTT. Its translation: CSVPGQPNEKLFF. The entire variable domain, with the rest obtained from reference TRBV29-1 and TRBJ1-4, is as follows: SAVISQKPSRDICQRGTSLTIQCQVDSQVTMMFWYRQQPGQSLTLIATANQGSEATYESGFVIDKFPISRPNLTFSTLTVSNMSPEDSSIYLCSVPGQPNEKLFFGSGTQLSVL.

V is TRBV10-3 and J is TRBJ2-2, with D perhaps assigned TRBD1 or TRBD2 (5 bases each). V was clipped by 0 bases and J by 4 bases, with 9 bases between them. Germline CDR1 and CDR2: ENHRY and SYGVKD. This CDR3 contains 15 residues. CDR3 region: CAISESGPRTGELFF. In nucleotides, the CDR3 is TGTGCCATCAGTGAGTCGGGACCCCGCACCGGGGAGCTGTTTTTT.

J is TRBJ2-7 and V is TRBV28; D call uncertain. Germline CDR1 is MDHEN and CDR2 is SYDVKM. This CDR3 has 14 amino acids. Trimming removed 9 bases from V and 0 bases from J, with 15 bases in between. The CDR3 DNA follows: TGTGCCAGTCATCCGACGGCTTCCTCCTACGAGCAGTACTTC. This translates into CASHPTASSYEQYF.

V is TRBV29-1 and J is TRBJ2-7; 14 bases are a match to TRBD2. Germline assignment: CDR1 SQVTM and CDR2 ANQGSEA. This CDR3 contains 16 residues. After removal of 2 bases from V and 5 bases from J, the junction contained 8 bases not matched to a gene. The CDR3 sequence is CSVEKSGTSGSDEQYF. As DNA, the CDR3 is TGCAGCGTTGAAAAGTCGGGGACTAGCGGGAGTGACGAGCAGTACTTC.

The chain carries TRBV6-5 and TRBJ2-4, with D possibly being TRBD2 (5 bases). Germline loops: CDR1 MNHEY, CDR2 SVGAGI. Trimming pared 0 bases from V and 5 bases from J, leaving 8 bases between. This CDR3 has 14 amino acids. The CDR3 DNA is TGTGCCAGCAGTTACTCTAGGACTCAAAACATTCAGTACTTC. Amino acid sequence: CASSYSRTQNIQYF.